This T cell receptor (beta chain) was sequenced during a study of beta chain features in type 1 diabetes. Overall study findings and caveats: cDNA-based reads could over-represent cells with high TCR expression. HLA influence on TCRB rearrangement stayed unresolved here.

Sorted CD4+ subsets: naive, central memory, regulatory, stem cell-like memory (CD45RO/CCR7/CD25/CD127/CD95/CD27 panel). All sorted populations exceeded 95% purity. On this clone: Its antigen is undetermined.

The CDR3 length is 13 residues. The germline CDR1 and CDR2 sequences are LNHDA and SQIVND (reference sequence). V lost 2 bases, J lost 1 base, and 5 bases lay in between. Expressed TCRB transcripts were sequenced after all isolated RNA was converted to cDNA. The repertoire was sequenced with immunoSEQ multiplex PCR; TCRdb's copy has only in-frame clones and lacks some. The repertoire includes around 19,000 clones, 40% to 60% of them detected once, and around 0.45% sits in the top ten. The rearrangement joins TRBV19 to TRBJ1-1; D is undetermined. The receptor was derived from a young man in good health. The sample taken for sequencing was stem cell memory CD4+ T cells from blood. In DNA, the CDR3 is TGTGCCAGTAGTATATCCAAGAACACTGAAGCTTTCTTT. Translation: CASSISKNTEAFF. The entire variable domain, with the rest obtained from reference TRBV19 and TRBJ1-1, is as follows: DGGITQSPKYLFRKEGQNVTLSCEQNLNHDAMYWYRQDPGQGLRLIYYSQIVNDFQKGDIAEGYSVSREKKESFPLTVTSAQKNPTAFYLCASSISKNTEAFFGQGTRLTVV.